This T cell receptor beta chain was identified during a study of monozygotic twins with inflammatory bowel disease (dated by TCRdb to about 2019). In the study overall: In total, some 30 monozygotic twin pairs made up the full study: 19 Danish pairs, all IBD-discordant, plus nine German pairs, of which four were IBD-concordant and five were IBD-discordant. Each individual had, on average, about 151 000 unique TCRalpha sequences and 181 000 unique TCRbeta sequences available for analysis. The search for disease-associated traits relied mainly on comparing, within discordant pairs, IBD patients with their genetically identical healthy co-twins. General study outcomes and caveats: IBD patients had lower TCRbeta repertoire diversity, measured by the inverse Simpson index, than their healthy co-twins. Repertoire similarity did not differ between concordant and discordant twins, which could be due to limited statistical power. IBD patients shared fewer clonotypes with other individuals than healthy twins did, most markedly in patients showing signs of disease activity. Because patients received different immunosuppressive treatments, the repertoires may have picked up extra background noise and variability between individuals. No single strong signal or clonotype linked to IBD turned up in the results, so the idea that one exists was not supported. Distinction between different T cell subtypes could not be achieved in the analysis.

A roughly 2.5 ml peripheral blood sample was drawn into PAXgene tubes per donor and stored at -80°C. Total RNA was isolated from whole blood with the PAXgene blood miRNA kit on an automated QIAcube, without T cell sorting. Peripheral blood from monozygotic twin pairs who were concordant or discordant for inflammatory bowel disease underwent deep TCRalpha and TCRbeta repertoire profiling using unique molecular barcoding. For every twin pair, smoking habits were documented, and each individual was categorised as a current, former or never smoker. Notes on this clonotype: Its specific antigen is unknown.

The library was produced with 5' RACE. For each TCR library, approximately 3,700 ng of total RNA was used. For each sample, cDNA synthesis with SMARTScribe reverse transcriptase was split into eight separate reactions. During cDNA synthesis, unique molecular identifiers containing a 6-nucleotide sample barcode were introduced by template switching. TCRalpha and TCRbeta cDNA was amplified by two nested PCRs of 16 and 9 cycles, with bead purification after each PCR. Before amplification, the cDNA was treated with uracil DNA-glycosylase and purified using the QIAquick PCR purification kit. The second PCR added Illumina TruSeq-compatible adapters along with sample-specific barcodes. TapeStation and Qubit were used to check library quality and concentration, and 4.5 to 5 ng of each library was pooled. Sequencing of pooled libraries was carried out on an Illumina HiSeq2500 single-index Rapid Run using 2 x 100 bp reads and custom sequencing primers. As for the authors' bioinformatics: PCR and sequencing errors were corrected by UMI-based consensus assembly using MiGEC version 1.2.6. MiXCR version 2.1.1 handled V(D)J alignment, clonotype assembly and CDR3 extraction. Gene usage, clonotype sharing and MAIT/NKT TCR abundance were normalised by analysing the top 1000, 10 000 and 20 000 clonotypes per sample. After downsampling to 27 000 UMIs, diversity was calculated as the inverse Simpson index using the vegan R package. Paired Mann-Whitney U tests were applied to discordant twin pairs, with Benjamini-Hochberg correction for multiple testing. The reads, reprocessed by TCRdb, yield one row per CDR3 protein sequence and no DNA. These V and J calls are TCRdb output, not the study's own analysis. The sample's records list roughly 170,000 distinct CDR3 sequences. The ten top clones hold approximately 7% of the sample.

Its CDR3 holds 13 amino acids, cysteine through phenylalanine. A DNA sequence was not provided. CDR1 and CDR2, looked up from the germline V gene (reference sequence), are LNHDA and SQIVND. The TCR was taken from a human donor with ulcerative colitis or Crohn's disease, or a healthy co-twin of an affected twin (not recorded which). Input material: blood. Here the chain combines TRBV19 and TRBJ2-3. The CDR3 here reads CASSATSTDTQYF. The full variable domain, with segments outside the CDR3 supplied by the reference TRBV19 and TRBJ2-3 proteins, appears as DGGITQSPKYLFRKEGQNVTLSCEQNLNHDAMYWYRQDPGQGLRLIYYSQIVNDFQKGDIAEGYSVSREKKESFPLTVTSAQKNPTAFYLCASSATSTDTQYFGPGTRLTVL.